This TCR beta chain emerged from a study of response to subunit inactivated influenza vaccine. This clonotype was counted only a few times. The V and J ends lost 1 base and 5 bases respectively, with 9 bases between them. The CDR3 extends over 14 amino acids. Germline values: CDR1 SEHNR, CDR2 FQNEAQ (reference sequence). Each CDR3 protein gets one entry after TCRdb re-called the RT-PCR reads with MiXCR. The sample lists over 800,000 distinct CDR3 sequences; approximately 21% were seen once. The source material was PBMCs from blood, sampled approximately 5 days after vaccination. The chain employs TRBV7-9 and TRBJ2-1; the D is unclear. This TCR derives from a man in his fifties or sixties who received an inactivated influenza vaccine. The DNA for the CDR3 is TGTGCCAGCAGCTTAGGAGTCCTTAACAATGAGCAGTTCTTC. Protein sequence: CASSLGVLNNEQFF.